The present entry profiles one TCR beta chain with its context. Its antigen is as yet unknown. This entry comes from a study of PD-L1 blockade in urothelial cancer. Study in general: Median T cell yield from blood was fewer than 150,000.

CDR3 length equals 16 residues. Losses at the gene ends were 4 bases for V and 5 bases for J; bases not matched to a gene: 11. Germline CDR1 reads SGHDN; CDR2 reads FVKESK. Study results and caveats: Pretreatment clonality of the blood TCR repertoire below the median was predictive of superior survival.

Profiling relied on immunoSEQ multiplex PCR, and the TCRdb table lists in-frame clones only, not all of them. The data contain 32,000 or so clones, roughly 84% of them singletons. Described time point: pretreatment peripheral blood. The receptor was derived from a man between 60 and 75 years old with urothelial cancer. The starting material was PBMCs, obtained around atezolizumab (anti-PD-L1) treatment. The chain carries TRBV14 and TRBJ2-5; 9 positions agree with TRBD2. Here the CDR3 reads CASSPSSSGRMETQYF. CDR3 nucleotide sequence: TGTGCCAGCAGCCCTAGTAGCAGCGGGAGGATGGAGACCCAGTACTTC.